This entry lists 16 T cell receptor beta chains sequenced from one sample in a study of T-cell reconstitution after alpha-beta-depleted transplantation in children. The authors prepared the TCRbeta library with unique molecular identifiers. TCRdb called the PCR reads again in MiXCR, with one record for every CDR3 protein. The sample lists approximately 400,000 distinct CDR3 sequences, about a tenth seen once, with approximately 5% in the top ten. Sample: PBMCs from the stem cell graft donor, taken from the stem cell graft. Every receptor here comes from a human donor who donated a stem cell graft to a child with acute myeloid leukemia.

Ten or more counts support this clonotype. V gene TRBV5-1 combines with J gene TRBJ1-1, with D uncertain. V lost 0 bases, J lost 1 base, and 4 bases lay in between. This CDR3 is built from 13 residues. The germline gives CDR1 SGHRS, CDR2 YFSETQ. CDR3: CASSLAANTEAFF. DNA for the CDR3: TGCGCCAGCAGCTTGGCGGCGAACACTGAAGCTTTCTTT.

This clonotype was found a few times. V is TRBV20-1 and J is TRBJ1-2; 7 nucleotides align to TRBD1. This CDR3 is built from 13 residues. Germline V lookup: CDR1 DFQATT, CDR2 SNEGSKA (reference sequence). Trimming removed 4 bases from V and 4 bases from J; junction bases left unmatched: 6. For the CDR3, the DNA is TGCAGTGCTACCCCGACAGGGAGCTATGGCTACACCTTC. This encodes CSATPTGSYGYTF.

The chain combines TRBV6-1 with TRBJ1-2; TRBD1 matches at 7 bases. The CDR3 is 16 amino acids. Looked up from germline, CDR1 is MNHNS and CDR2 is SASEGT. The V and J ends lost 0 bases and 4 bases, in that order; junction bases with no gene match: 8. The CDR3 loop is CASSEALWTGSYGYTF. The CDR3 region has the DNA TGTGCCAGCAGTGAAGCGCTATGGACAGGCTCCTATGGCTACACCTTC.

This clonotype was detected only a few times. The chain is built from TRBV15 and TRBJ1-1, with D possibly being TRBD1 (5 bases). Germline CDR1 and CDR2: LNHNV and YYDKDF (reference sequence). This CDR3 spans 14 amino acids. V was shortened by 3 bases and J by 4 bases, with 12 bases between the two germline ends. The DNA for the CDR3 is TGTGCCACCAGCAGCCGGGGGGGTGCCACTGAAGCTTTCTTT. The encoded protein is CATSSRGGATEAFF. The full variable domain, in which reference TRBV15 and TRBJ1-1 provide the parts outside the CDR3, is DAMVIQNPRYQVTQFGKPVTLSCSQTLNHNVMYWYQQKSSQAPKLLFHYYDKDFNNEADTPDNFQSRRPNTSFCFLDIRSPGLGDTAMYLCATSSRGGATEAFFGQGTRLTVV.

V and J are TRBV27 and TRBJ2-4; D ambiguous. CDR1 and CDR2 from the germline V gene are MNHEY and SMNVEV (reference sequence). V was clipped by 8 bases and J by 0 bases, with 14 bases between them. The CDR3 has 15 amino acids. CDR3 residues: CASRLGGLAKNIQYF. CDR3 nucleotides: TGTGCCAGCCGCCTTGGCGGTTTAGCCAAAAACATTCAGTACTTC.

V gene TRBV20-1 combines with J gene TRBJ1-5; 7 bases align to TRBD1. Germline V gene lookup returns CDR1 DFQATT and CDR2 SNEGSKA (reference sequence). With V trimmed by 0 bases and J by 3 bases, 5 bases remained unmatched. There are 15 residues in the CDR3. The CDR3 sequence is CSARETGIPNQPQHF. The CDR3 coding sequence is TGCAGTGCTAGAGAGACAGGGATTCCCAATCAGCCCCAGCATTTT.

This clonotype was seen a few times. The DNA for the CDR3 is TGCGCCAGCACCAAAGACAGGCGGACTAATGAAAAACTGTTTTTT. Translation gives CASTKDRRTNEKLFF. V is TRBV5-1 and J is TRBJ1-4, with D perhaps matching TRBD1 (6 bases). This CDR3 region has 15 residues. CDR1 and CDR2 (germline): SGHRS, YFSETQ. Trimming pared 6 bases from V and 2 bases from J, leaving 14 bases between.

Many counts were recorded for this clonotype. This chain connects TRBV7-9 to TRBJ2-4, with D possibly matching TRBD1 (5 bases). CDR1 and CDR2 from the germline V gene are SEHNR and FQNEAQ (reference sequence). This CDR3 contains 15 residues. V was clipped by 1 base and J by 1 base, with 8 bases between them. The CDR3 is CASSLEGVAKNIQYF. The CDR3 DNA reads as TGTGCCAGCAGCTTAGAAGGGGTGGCCAAAAACATTCAGTACTTC.

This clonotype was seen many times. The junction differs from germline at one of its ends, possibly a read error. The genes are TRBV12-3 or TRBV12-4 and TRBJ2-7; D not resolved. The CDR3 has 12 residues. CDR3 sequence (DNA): TGTGCCAGCAGCTTAGATCTCTACGAGCAGTACTTC. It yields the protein CASSLDLYEQYF.

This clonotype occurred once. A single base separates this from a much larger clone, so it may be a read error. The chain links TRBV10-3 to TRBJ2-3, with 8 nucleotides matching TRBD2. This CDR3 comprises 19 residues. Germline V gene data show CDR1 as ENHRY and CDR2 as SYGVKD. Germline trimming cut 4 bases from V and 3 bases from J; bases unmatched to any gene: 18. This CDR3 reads CAISGSQSGAGVSTDTQYF. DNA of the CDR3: TGTGCCATCAGTGGATCCCAATCGGGAGCGGGAGTTTCTACAGATACGCAGTATTTT.

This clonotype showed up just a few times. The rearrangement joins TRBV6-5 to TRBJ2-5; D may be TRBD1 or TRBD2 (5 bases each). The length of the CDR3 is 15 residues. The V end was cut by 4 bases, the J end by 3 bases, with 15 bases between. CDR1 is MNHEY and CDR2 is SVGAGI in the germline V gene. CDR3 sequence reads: CASSWQSGTKETQYF. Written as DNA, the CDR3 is TGTGCCAGCAGTTGGCAATCCGGGACGAAAGAGACCCAGTACTTC.

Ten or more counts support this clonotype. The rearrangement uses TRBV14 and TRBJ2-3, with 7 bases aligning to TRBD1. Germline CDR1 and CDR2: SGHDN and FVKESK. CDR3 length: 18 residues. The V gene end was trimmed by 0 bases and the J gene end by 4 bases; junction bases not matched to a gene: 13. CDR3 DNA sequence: TGTGCCAGCAGCCAAGATCAGGGTACAGGGGTAATGGCAGATACGCAGTATTTT. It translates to CASSQDQGTGVMADTQYF.

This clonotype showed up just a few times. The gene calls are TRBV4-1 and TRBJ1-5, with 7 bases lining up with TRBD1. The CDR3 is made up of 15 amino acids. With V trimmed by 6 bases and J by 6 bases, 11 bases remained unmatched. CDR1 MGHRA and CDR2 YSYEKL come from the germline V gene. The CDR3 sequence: CASSQRDQGGQPQHF. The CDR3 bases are TGCGCCAGCAGTCAAAGGGACCAGGGGGGTCAGCCCCAGCATTTT.

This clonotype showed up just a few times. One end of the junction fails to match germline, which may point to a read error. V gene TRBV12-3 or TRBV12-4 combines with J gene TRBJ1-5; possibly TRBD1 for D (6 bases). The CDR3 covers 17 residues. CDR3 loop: CASSLGGGQYSNQPQHF. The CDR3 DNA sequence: TGTGCCAGCAGCTTAGGGGGTGGACAGTATAGCAATCAGCCCCAGCATTTT.

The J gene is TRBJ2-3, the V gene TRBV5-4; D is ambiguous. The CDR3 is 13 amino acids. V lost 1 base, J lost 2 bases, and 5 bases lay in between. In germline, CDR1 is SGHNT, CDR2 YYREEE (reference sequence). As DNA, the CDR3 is TGTGCCAGCAGCTTGTCAGCCACAGATACGCAGTATTTT. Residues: CASSLSATDTQYF.

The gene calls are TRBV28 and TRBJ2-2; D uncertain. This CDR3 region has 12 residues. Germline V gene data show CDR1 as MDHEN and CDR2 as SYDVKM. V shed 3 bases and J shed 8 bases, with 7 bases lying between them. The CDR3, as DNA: TGTGCCAGCAGTTTCGGCAGGGGGGAGCTGTTTTTT. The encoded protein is CASSFGRGELFF.